One and the same sample provided the 17 T cell receptor beta chains below, sequenced in a study of OX40 agonist ivuxolimab in advanced cancers. Here immunoSEQ multiplex PCR was the method, and the copy in TCRdb shows in-frame clones only, minus some. The sample shows some 80,000 clones, about 86% of them seen only once. Sequenced material: CD4+ or CD8+ T cells sorted from blood, taken in a trial of the OX40 agonist ivuxolimab. The receptors come from an adult with an advanced solid tumor such as melanoma, head and neck, liver or kidney cancer.

In its sample, this clone was seen once. The chain uses TRBV27 and TRBJ1-1, with D tentatively TRBD1 (6 bases). V shed 3 bases and J shed 4 bases, with 15 bases lying between them. CDR1 and CDR2 from the germline V gene are MNHEY and SMNVEV (reference sequence). The CDR3 extends over 15 amino acids. The CDR3 region is CASSFANRVGTEAFF. Written as DNA, the CDR3 is TGTGCCAGCAGTTTCGCAAACAGGGTGGGCACTGAAGCTTTCTTT.

The rearrangement uses TRBV29-1 and TRBJ1-5, with D perhaps matching TRBD1 (6 bases). Germline V gene sequence: CDR1 SQVTM, CDR2 ANQGSEA. The CDR3 is 12 amino acids. Trimming stripped 4 bases from V and 5 bases from J, with 9 bases between. In DNA, the CDR3 is TGCAGCGTTGCAGGGGTGGATCAGCCCCAGCATTTT. Amino acids: CSVAGVDQPQHF.

The V gene is TRBV5-4, the J gene TRBJ2-5; possible D gene TRBD1, 6 bases. The length of the CDR3 is 16 residues. The V gene's germline CDR1 is SGHNT and CDR2 YYREEE (reference sequence). Trimming shortened V by 4 bases and J by 1 base, and 17 bases separated the two germline ends. The CDR3: CASSPRTAPLQETQYF. DNA of the CDR3: TGTGCCAGCAGCCCCAGGACAGCCCCACTCCAAGAGACCCAGTACTTC. Full variable domain (outside the CDR3, taken from reference TRBV5-4 and TRBJ2-5): ETGVTQSPTHLIKTRGQQVTLRCSSQSGHNTVSWYQQALGQGPQFIFQYYREEENGRGNFPPRFSGLQFPNYSSELNVNALELDDSALYLCASSPRTAPLQETQYFGPGTRLLVL.

The chain uses TRBV2 and TRBJ2-6; possibly TRBD2 for D (5 bases). There are 13 residues in the CDR3. Trimming took 6 bases from V and 4 from J, leaving 7 bases between them. Germline V gene data show CDR1 as SNHLY and CDR2 as FYNNEI. CDR3 coding DNA: TGTGCCAGCAGGGAGGTCGGGGCCAACGTCCTGACTTTC. This sequence encodes CASREVGANVLTF.

The chain recombines TRBV2 with TRBJ2-5, with D possibly matching TRBD2 (5 bases). With 7 bases removed from V and 9 bases from J, the gap between germline ends came to 18 bases. The CDR3 is 13 amino acids. Per germline, CDR1 SNHLY and CDR2 FYNNEI. CDR3 bases: TGTGCCAGCACCCTGGCTAGCTCCGGTCCCCAGTACTTC. As protein: CASTLASSGPQYF.

The chain combines TRBV19 with TRBJ1-2, with TRBD1 matching 11 bases. V was clipped by 0 bases and J by 5 bases; unmatched bases: 11. CDR1 is LNHDA, CDR2 SQIVND, per germline (reference sequence). The CDR3 is made up of 18 amino acids. CDR3 sequence (DNA): TGTGCCAGTAGTATAGATACCGGGACAGGGGGAAACCTTTATGGCTACACCTTC. It specifies CASSIDTGTGGNLYGYTF.

The J gene is TRBJ2-1, the V gene TRBV2; D unclear. Germline V CDR1 and CDR2: SNHLY, FYNNEI. V was cut by 3 bases and J by 13 bases, with 10 bases left in between. The CDR3 contains 11 residues. This CDR3 reads CASSEGSPQFF. In DNA form, the CDR3 reads TGTGCCAGCAGTGAGGGAAGCCCCCAGTTCTTC.

The chain employs TRBV7-9 and TRBJ2-1; no reliable D call. CDR3 length: 12 residues. Germline V gives CDR1 SEHNR, CDR2 FQNEAQ (reference sequence). Between the trimmed V and J ends, which lost 1 base and 7 bases, there was a span of 5 bases. DNA for the CDR3: TGTGCCAGCAGCTTAGGAGCAAATGAGCAGTTCTTC. It specifies CASSLGANEQFF.

J is TRBJ1-2 and V is TRBV2; 7 bases are a match to TRBD1. The CDR3 length is 12 residues. CDR1 and CDR2 from the germline V gene are SNHLY and FYNNEI. After removal of 7 bases from V and 6 bases from J, the junction contained 5 bases not matched to a gene. Written as DNA, the CDR3 is TGTGCCAGCAAGACAGGGTTCGATGGCTACACCTTC. Translating it yields CASKTGFDGYTF.

The J gene is TRBJ2-1, the V gene TRBV29-1, with 11 bases matching TRBD2. V gave up 8 bases and J gave up 0 bases; unmatched junction bases: 12. The length of the CDR3 is 17 residues. Germline values: CDR1 SQVTM, CDR2 ANQGSEA. DNA for the CDR3: TGCAGCACCTTACCACTAGCGGGGGCCCTCTCCTACAATGAGCAGTTCTTC. Amino acids: CSTLPLAGALSYNEQFF.

This clone has a handful of counts. V usage is TRBV5-5 and J usage is TRBJ1-4; D gene ambiguous. This CDR3 has 15 residues. Trimming removed 1 base at V and 0 bases at J, with 7 bases between. Per the germline V gene, CDR1 is SGHKS and CDR2 is YYEKEE (reference sequence). CDR3 residues: CASSLLGTTNEKLFF. CDR3 DNA: TGTGCCAGCAGCTTGCTGGGGACAACTAATGAAAAACTGTTTTTT.

V usage is TRBV19 and J usage is TRBJ2-7; D may be TRBD1 (6 bases). The germline gives CDR1 LNHDA, CDR2 SQIVND (reference sequence). With 3 bases removed from V and 0 bases from J, the gap between germline ends came to 12 bases. CDR3 length equals 15 residues. CDR3 amino acids: CASSMIVGGSYEQYF. CDR3 bases: TGTGCCAGTAGTATGATAGTAGGGGGCTCCTACGAGCAGTACTTC.

This sequence joins TRBV7-8 and TRBJ1-5; the D is unclear. The V and J ends lost 5 bases and 3 bases respectively, with 26 bases between them. The CDR3 is 19 amino acids. Germline CDR1 and CDR2: SGHVS and FQNEAQ. The CDR3: CASSLSRRHSPLVNQPQHF. The CDR3 DNA reads as TGTGCCAGCAGCCTTAGTAGGCGGCACAGTCCCCTTGTCAATCAGCCCCAGCATTTT.

V usage is TRBV4-1 and J usage is TRBJ2-5; TRBD2 matches 7 bases. Per the germline V gene, CDR1 is MGHRA and CDR2 is YSYEKL. This CDR3 contains 16 residues. With V trimmed by 5 bases and J by 9 bases, 18 bases remained unmatched. The CDR3 nucleotides read TGCGCCAGCAGCTCCCCCTCCGGGGGGAGCCGCAGGGCCCAGTACTTC. As protein: CASSSPSGGSRRAQYF.

The V and J genes are TRBV18 and TRBJ1-1; D is possibly TRBD1 (5 bases). V was shortened by 2 bases and J by 3 bases, with 13 bases between the two germline ends. Germline assignment: CDR1 KGHSH and CDR2 LQKENI. CDR3 size: 15 residues. The CDR3 nucleotides read TGTGCCAGCTCACCAGCGGGGAGGGGTGACACTGAAGCTTTCTTT. It codes for CASSPAGRGDTEAFF. The complete variable domain, with remaining parts taken from reference TRBV18 and TRBJ1-1, reads NAGVMQNPRHLVRRRGQEARLRCSPMKGHSHVYWYRQLPEEGLKFMVYLQKENIIDESGMPKERFSAEFPKEGPSILRIQQVVRGDSAAYFCASSPAGRGDTEAFFGQGTRLTVV.

This chain connects TRBV7-8 to TRBJ2-1, with 9 bases matching TRBD1. The V segment lost 4 bases and the J segment 3 bases; nucleotides outside the gene matches: 4. Germline CDR1 and CDR2: SGHVS and FQNEAQ. The CDR3 runs 15 residues. In DNA form, the CDR3 reads TGTGCCAGCAGCTCACGGACAGGGGACTACAATGAGCAGTTCTTC. Amino acid sequence: CASSSRTGDYNEQFF. Complete variable domain (other parts from reference TRBV7-8 and TRBJ2-1): GAGVSQSPRYKVAKRGQDVALRCDPISGHVSLFWYQQALGQGPEFLTYFQNEAQLDKSGLPSDRFFAERPEGSVSTLKIQRTQQEDSAVYLCASSSRTGDYNEQFFGPGTRLTVL.

This rearrangement joins TRBV6-1 to TRBJ1-2; 10 nucleotides align to TRBD1. J was trimmed by 3 bases and V by 6 bases; bases with no gene match: 4. The germline V gene encodes CDR1 MNHNS and CDR2 SASEGT. The CDR3 is made up of 14 amino acids. The CDR3 DNA is TGTGCCAGCAGCCTGGGACAGGGGTACTATGGCTACACCTTC. Protein product: CASSLGQGYYGYTF.